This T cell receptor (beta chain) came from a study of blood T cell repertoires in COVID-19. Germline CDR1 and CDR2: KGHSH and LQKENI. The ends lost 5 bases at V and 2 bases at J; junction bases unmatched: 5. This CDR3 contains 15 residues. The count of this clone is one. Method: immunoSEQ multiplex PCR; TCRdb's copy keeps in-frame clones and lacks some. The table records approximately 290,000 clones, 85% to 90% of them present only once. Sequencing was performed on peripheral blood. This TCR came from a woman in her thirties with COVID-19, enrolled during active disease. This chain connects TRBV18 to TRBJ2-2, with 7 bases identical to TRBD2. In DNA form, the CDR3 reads TGTGCCAGCTCATACAGACTAGCAAACACCGGGGAGCTGTTTTTT. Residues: CASSYRLANTGELFF.